This T cell receptor (beta chain) was profiled in a study of blood T cells in healthy people across ages. Russia was home to the donors, healthy Caucasian individuals aged roughly 6 to 95. Whole-study results and caveats: Per million T cells, the diversity of TCR beta decreased roughly linearly as age advanced.

The ends lost 5 bases at V and 0 bases at J; junction bases unmatched: 8. Germline V gene sequence: CDR1 MNHNY, CDR2 SVGAGI (reference sequence). The CDR3 spans 16 residues. Points on this clonotype: As yet, its antigen is unknown.

A second roughly 7 to 12 cycle PCR used barcoded and J-beta primers. Researchers report that a template-switch adaptor with 12 random nucleotides tagged each cDNA molecule. CDR3-containing paired-end reads numbering at least 2.5 million came from each sample. Via MiXCR, TCRdb re-called the 5' RACE reads, giving one row per CDR3 protein. The sample includes 980,000 or so distinct CDR3 sequences, roughly 50% seen only once; the top ten take roughly 13%. Sequencing was carried out using blood. The sequence came from a young man in good health. This chain uses TRBV6-6 with TRBJ1-1; 8 bases agree with TRBD1. This CDR3 is CASSRWTGSMNTEAFF. In DNA form, the CDR3 reads TGTGCCAGCAGTCGATGGACAGGGAGCATGAACACTGAAGCTTTCTTT.